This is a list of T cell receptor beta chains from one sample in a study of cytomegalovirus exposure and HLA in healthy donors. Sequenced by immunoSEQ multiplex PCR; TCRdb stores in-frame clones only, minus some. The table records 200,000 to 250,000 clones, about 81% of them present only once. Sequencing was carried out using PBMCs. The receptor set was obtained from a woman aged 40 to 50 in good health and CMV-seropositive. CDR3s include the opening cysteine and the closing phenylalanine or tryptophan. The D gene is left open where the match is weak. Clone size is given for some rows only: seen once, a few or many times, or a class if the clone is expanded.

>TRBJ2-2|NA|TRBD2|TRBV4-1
CASSQDRQRGNTGELFF
TGCGCCAGCAGCCAAGATCGACAGCGGGGCAACACCGGGGAGCTGTTTTTT
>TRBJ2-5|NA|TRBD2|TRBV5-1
CASRASGGREETQYF
TGCGCCAGCAGAGCGAGCGGGGGGCGGGAAGAGACCCAGTACTTC
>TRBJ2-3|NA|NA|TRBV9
CASSSLGDTQYF
TGTGCCAGCAGCTCTCTAGGAGATACGCAGTATTTT
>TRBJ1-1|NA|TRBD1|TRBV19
CATRDRGLNTEAFF
TGTGCCACTAGAGACAGGGGGTTGAACACTGAAGCTTTCTTT
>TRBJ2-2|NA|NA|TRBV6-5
CASSSRDIDTGELFF
TGTGCCAGCAGTAGCCGGGACATAGACACCGGGGAGCTGTTTTTT
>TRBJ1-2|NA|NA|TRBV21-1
CASSNPGGVGYGYTF
TGTGCCAGCAGCAATCCGGGAGGGGTAGGCTATGGCTACACCTTC
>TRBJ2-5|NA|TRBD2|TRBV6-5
CASSVWGGSQETQYF
TGTGCCAGCAGTGTTTGGGGGGGATCTCAAGAGACCCAGTACTTC
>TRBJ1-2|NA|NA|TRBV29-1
CSAGSLDSGYGYTF
TGCAGCGCCGGGAGCTTGGACTCGGGCTATGGCTACACCTTC
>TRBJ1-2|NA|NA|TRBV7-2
CASSKRQVRGGYTF
TGTGCCAGCAGCAAAAGACAGGTACGAGGAGGCTACACCTTC
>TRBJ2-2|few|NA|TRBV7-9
CASSPVGLSGELFF
TGTGCCAGCAGCCCCGTAGGACTATCCGGGGAGCTGTTTTTT